This T cell receptor beta chain stems from a study of shared clonotypes between healthy human individuals. The germline V gene has CDR1 SGHTA and CDR2 FQGNSA. The CDR3 consists of 15 residues. V lost 1 base and J lost 2; bases outside the gene matches: 3. Assay used: immunoSEQ multiplex PCR; TCRdb lists only in-frame clones, some missing. Of 950,000 to 1,100,000 clones in the sample, 70% to 80% were seen once. The source of this sequence is a man aged 18 to 29 in good health. Some clones in this sample may be carry-over from other donors' samples. The specimen sequenced was memory CD4+ T cells from PBMCs. Subset here: CD45RA-negative fraction. This chain links TRBV7-2 with TRBJ2-7; 9 nucleotides align to TRBD1. The chain's CDR3 is CASSLGQGVAYEQYF. The CDR3 nucleotides read TGTGCCAGCAGCTTAGGACAGGGGGTTGCCTACGAGCAGTACTTC.